This T cell receptor beta chain comes out of a study of PD-L1 blockade in urothelial cancer. About the study: Blood was analyzed 3 weeks (second dose) and 6 weeks after treatment start. Per blood sample, T cells had a median of roughly 150,000.

Germline V CDR1 and CDR2: SGHRS, YFSETQ. The CDR3 length is 15 residues. V gave up 0 bases and J gave up 8 bases; unmatched junction bases: 5. Patient disease was locally advanced or metastatic urothelial carcinoma. Only in-frame clones appear in the TCRdb table, and some are missing; sequencing was by immunoSEQ multiplex PCR. Among about 100,000 clones listed, about 91% were seen once. This clone was observed once. The chain joins TRBV5-1 to TRBJ2-1, with 10 bases identical to TRBD2. This TCR was recovered from a woman older than 75 with urothelial cancer. The source material was PBMCs, sampled around atezolizumab (anti-PD-L1) treatment. The CDR3 coding sequence is TGCGCCAGCAGCTTGGGACTAGCGGGTTTACATGAGCAGTTCTTC. Its translation is CASSLGLAGLHEQFF.